The 11 T cell receptor beta chains below all came from one sample that was sequenced in a study of Ad26.COV2.S vaccination and SARS-CoV-2 variants. Here immunoSEQ multiplex PCR was the method, and the copy in TCRdb shows in-frame clones only, minus some. The sample lists 300,000 to 500,000 clones; about 88% were seen once. The treatment: roughly 20 received Ad26.COV2.S at low or high dose, single or two shots; several received placebo; per-sample allocation not given. Sampling took place 63 days after the first vaccine or placebo injection. The sequences come from peripheral blood, collected in a trial of Ad26.COV2.S vaccine versus placebo. These receptors came from a person aged 18-65 years who received the Ad26.COV2.S COVID-19 vaccine or a placebo.

CDR3 sequence: CASSPPTGRGYGYTF. CDR3 in DNA: TGTGCCAGCAGCCCACCGACAGGGAGAGGCTATGGCTACACCTTC. The chain has TRBV7-9 and TRBJ1-2; 7 nucleotides agree with TRBD1. This CDR3 region has 15 residues. Trimming took 5 bases from V and 4 from J; bases not matched to a gene: 10. Germline values: CDR1 SEHNR, CDR2 FQNEAQ (reference sequence). Drawing the rest from reference TRBV7-9 and TRBJ1-2, the complete variable domain is DTGVSQNPRHKITKRGQNVTFRCDPISEHNRLYWYRQTLGQGPEFLTYFQNEAQLEKSRLLSDRFSAERPKGSFSTLEIQRTEQGDSAMYLCASSPPTGRGYGYTFGSGTRLTVV.

The rearrangement joins TRBV7-8 to TRBJ2-1; D uncertain. This CDR3 is built from 12 residues. Germline CDR1 and CDR2: SGHVS and FQNEAQ. Trimming shortened V by 8 bases and J by 8 bases, and 13 bases separated the two germline ends. This CDR3 is CASSNSGYEQFF. CDR3 coding DNA: TGTGCCAGCTCCAACTCCGGCTATGAGCAGTTCTTC.

The rearrangement links TRBV6-2 or TRBV6-3 to TRBJ1-5, with TRBD1 matching over 7 bases. The germline V gene has CDR1 MNHEY and CDR2 SVGEGT. The CDR3 loop spans 16 amino acids. J was trimmed by 1 base and V by 5 bases; bases with no gene match: 8. The CDR3 DNA reads as TGTGCCAGCAGTCTGGCGACAGGGTTAAGCAATCAGCCCCAGCATTTT. Translated: CASSLATGLSNQPQHF.

This chain uses TRBV5-1 with TRBJ1-1; 11 positions agree with TRBD1. Trimming cost V 0 bases and J 1 base; bases outside gene matches: 2. CDR1 is SGHRS, CDR2 YFSETQ, per germline. This CDR3 contains 16 residues. The CDR3 region is CASSLAGTGGNTEAFF. DNA of the CDR3: TGCGCCAGCAGCTTGGCCGGGACAGGGGGGAACACTGAAGCTTTCTTT.

This clone came up once. The gene calls are TRBV28 and TRBJ1-2; D gene ambiguous. The CDR3 contains 12 residues. Germline values: CDR1 MDHEN, CDR2 SYDVKM. Between the trimmed V and J ends, which lost 8 bases and 3 bases, there was a span of 10 bases. The CDR3 nucleotides are TGTGCCAGCTGTCGGATGGACTATGGCTACACCTTC. This translates into CASCRMDYGYTF.

The J gene is TRBJ1-3, the V gene TRBV29-1; no clear D gene. The CDR3 covers 13 residues. The germline V gene encodes CDR1 SQVTM and CDR2 ANQGSEA. V was clipped by 6 bases and J by 0 bases, with 9 bases between them. CDR3 sequence reads: CSVDTNSGNTIYF. In nucleotides, the CDR3 is TGCAGCGTGGATACGAACTCTGGAAACACCATATATTTT. The full variable domain, its missing parts supplied by reference TRBV29-1 and TRBJ1-3, is SAVISQKPSRDICQRGTSLTIQCQVDSQVTMMFWYRQQPGQSLTLIATANQGSEATYESGFVIDKFPISRPNLTFSTLTVSNMSPEDSSIYLCSVDTNSGNTIYFGEGSWLTVV.

The J gene is TRBJ2-1, the V gene TRBV6-1; D possibly corresponds to TRBD1 (6 bases). CDR1 and CDR2 (germline): MNHNS, SASEGT. This CDR3 has 15 residues. V lost 2 bases and J lost 3, with 11 bases in between. The CDR3 is CASSEMGAHYNEQFF. The CDR3, as DNA: TGTGCCAGCAGTGAAATGGGGGCCCACTACAATGAGCAGTTCTTC.

In this sample, this clone turned up once. This chain joins TRBV29-1 and TRBJ2-3; the match to TRBD1 covers 8 bases. The CDR3 has 13 amino acids. With V trimmed by 6 bases and J by 4 bases, 6 bases remained unmatched. The germline V gene encodes CDR1 SQVTM and CDR2 ANQGSEA. DNA for the CDR3: TGCAGCGTACAGGGGGAAATAGCAGATACGCAGTATTTT. It yields the protein CSVQGEIADTQYF.

This chain uses TRBV6-5 with TRBJ2-6; D call uncertain. Trimming stripped 10 bases from V and 0 bases from J, with 10 bases between. Germline lookup yields CDR1 MNHEY and CDR2 SVGAGI. The CDR3 sequence is 14 residues long. CDR3 residues: CATLHGSGANVLTF. CDR3 DNA sequence: TGTGCCACCCTACACGGCTCTGGGGCCAACGTCCTGACTTTC.

This clone was recorded a few times. The chain joins TRBV7-9 to TRBJ1-5; maybe TRBD1 (5 bases). The V end lost 1 base, the J end lost 7 bases, and 14 bases lay between the germline ends. Germline CDR1 reads SEHNR; CDR2 reads FQNEAQ (reference sequence). This CDR3 region has 15 residues. In DNA form, the CDR3 reads TGTGCCAGCAGCTTAGGCTCGACAGCACGGCAGCCCCAGCATTTT. Its protein is CASSLGSTARQPQHF.

This chain links TRBV10-3 with TRBJ1-5; D call uncertain. The germline V gene encodes CDR1 ENHRY and CDR2 SYGVKD. The CDR3 consists of 14 residues. V was pared by 2 bases and J by 9 bases, with 14 bases between. CDR3 coding DNA: TGTGCCATCAGTGAGGTAGGGTCGAATGTGCCCCAGCATTTT. Translating it yields CAISEVGSNVPQHF.